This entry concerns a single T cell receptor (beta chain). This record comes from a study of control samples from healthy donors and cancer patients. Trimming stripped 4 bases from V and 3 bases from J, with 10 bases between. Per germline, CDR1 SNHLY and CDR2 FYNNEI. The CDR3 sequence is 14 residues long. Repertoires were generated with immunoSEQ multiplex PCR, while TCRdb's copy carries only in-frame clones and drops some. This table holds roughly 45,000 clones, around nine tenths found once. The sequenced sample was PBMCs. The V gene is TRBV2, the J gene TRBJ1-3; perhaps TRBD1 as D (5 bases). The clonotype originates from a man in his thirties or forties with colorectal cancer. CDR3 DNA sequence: TGTGCCAGCAGTGGTCAGGGCAGTGGAAACACCATATATTTT. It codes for CASSGQGSGNTIYF.